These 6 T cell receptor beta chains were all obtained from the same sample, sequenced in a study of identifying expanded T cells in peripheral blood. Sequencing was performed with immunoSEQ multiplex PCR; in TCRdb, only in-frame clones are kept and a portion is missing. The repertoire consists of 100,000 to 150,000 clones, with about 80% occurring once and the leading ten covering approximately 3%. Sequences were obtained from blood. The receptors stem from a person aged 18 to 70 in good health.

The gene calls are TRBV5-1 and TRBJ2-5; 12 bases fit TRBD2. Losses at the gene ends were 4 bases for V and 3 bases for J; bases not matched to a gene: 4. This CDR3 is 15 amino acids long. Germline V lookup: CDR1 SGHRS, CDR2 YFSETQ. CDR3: CASSPRTSGKETQYF. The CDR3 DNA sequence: TGCGCCAGCAGCCCGAGGACTAGCGGGAAAGAGACCCAGTACTTC.

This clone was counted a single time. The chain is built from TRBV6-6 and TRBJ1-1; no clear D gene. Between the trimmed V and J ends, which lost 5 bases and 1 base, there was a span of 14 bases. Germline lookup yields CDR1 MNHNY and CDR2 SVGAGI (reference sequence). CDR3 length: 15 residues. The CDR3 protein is CASSPPAGGNTEAFF. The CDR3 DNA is TGTGCCAGCAGTCCCCCCGCGGGTGGGAACACTGAAGCTTTCTTT.

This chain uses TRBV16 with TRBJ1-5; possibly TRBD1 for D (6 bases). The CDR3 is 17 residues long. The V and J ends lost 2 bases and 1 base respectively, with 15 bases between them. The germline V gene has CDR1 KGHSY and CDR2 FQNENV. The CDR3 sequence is CASSQTGQQSSNQPQHF. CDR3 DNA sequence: TGTGCCAGCAGCCAAACCGGACAGCAAAGCAGCAATCAGCCCCAGCATTTT.

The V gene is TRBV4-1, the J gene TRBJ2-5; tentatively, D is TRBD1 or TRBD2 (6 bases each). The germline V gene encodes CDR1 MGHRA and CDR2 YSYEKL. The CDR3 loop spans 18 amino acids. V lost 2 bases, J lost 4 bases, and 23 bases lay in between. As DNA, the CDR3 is TGCGCCAGCAGCCAATTCATGGGGGGCCCGCCGGGGGTAGAGACCCAGTACTTC. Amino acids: CASSQFMGGPPGVETQYF.

Here the CDR3 reads CASSFRGIETQYF. The CDR3 DNA follows: TGTGCCAGCAGCTTCAGAGGTATTGAGACCCAGTACTTC. V usage is TRBV11-2 and J usage is TRBJ2-5; D is unresolved. The CDR3 contains 13 residues. Germline CDR1 reads SGHAT; CDR2 reads FQNNGV. Trimming stripped 3 bases from V and 5 bases from J, with 10 bases between.

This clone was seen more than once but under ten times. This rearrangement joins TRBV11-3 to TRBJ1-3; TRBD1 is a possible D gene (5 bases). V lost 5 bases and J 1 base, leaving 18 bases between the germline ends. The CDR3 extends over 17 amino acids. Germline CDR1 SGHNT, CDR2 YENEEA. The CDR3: CASSQGQGQGSGNTIYF. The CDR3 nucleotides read TGTGCCAGCAGCCAAGGGCAGGGCCAGGGATCTGGAAACACCATATATTTT.